This is a list of T cell receptor beta chains from one sample in a study of T cells in Graves' hyperthyroidism and ophthalmopathy. TCRdb analysed the multiplex PCR reads with MiXCR anew, one entry per CDR3 protein. The table records hundreds of thousands of distinct CDR3 sequences, more than 12% of them present only once. The sequencing input was blood. These TCRs come from a woman aged 50 to 60 with Graves' ophthalmopathy. Each CDR3 is given with its conserved first and last residue. D genes are given only for firm matches. Clone size is shown for a subset of rows, as once, few, many or a class of expanded clone.

v_gene: TRBV6-5; d_gene: TRBD1; abundance: few; j_gene: TRBJ2-5; CDR3aa: CASSYSRQGPFQYF; CDR3nt: TGTGCCAGCAGTTACTCTAGACAGGGGCCCTTTCAGTACTTC
v_gene: TRBV15; d_gene: TRBD1; abundance: few; j_gene: TRBJ1-2; CDR3aa: CATSKDRWGYTF; CDR3nt: TGTGCCACCAGCAAGGACAGGTGGGGCTACACCTTC
v_gene: TRBV10-3; d_gene: TRBD2; abundance: .; j_gene: TRBJ2-7; CDR3aa: CAITRGTSGSLSYEQYF; CDR3nt: TGTGCCATCACCAGAGGGACTAGCGGGAGTCTGAGTTACGAGCAGTACTTC
v_gene: TRBV28; d_gene: .; abundance: few; j_gene: TRBJ1-1; CDR3aa: CASSARRFQREAFF; CDR3nt: TGTGCCAGCAGCGCTCGGCGATTCCAGCGTGAAGCTTTCTTT
v_gene: TRBV28; d_gene: TRBD1; abundance: .; j_gene: TRBJ1-5; CDR3aa: CASSFTHRGYQPQHF; CDR3nt: TGTGCCAGCAGTTTTACTCACAGGGGCTATCAGCCCCAGCATTTT
v_gene: TRBV18; d_gene: .; abundance: many; j_gene: TRBJ2-3; CDR3aa: CASSPGLLNTDTQYF; CDR3nt: TGTGCCAGCTCACCCGGACTACTAAACACAGATACGCAGTATTTT
v_gene: TRBV19; d_gene: .; abundance: many; j_gene: TRBJ1-1; CDR3aa: CASSPMTGANTEAFF; CDR3nt: TGTGCCAGTAGTCCCATGACAGGAGCGAACACTGAAGCTTTCTTT
v_gene: TRBV6-2/TRBV6-3; d_gene: .; abundance: .; j_gene: TRBJ2-7; CDR3aa: CASVGGPANYEQYF; CDR3nt: TGTGCCAGCGTGGGTGGCCCGGCGAACTACGAGCAGTACTTC
v_gene: TRBV29-1; d_gene: .; abundance: .; j_gene: TRBJ1-4; CDR3aa: CSVASRGEKLFF; CDR3nt: TGCAGCGTTGCATCCCGGGGGGAAAAACTGTTTTTT
v_gene: TRBV27; d_gene: .; abundance: .; j_gene: TRBJ1-6; CDR3aa: CASSDLTGSSYNSPLHF; CDR3nt: TGTGCCAGCAGTGACCTAACAGGGAGCTCCTATAATTCACCCCTCCACTTT
v_gene: TRBV24-1; d_gene: .; abundance: many; j_gene: TRBJ2-1; CDR3aa: CATSDPGYRDYNEQFF; CDR3nt: TGTGCCACCAGTGACCCCGGTTATCGAGACTACAATGAGCAGTTCTTC
v_gene: TRBV4-3; d_gene: .; abundance: many; j_gene: TRBJ2-7; CDR3aa: CASSQTSNRLSEQYF; CDR3nt: TGCGCCAGCAGCCAAACTAGCAATCGCCTCTCCGAGCAGTACTTC
v_gene: TRBV3-1; d_gene: .; abundance: many; j_gene: TRBJ2-2; CDR3aa: CASSQPRRGPSNTGELFF; CDR3nt: TGTGCCAGCAGCCAACCCCGGCGGGGACCGAGCAACACCGGGGAGCTGTTTTTT
v_gene: TRBV7-9; d_gene: TRBD1; abundance: many; j_gene: TRBJ1-6; CDR3aa: CASSPDRGFNSPLHF; CDR3nt: TGTGCCAGCAGCCCAGACAGGGGTTTCAATTCACCCCTCCACTTT
v_gene: TRBV12-3/TRBV12-4; d_gene: .; abundance: few; j_gene: TRBJ2-1; CDR3aa: CASSPGLEQFF; CDR3nt: TGTGCCAGCAGTCCCGGACTCGAGCAGTTCTTC
v_gene: TRBV6-1; d_gene: .; abundance: .; j_gene: TRBJ2-1; CDR3aa: CASSRRPRESVWNEQFF; CDR3nt: TGTGCCAGCAGCCGACGCCCCCGGGAGTCTGTATGGAATGAGCAGTTCTTC
v_gene: TRBV5-1; d_gene: TRBD1; abundance: many; j_gene: TRBJ2-1; CDR3aa: CASSRMPTGTGDNEQFF; CDR3nt: TGCGCCAGCAGCCGGATGCCGACAGGGACAGGGGACAATGAGCAGTTCTTC
v_gene: TRBV6-2/TRBV6-3; d_gene: .; abundance: many; j_gene: TRBJ1-2; CDR3aa: CASSSTRTAAFYGYTF; CDR3nt: TGTGCCAGCAGTTCCACCCGGACAGCGGCTTTCTATGGCTACACCTTC
v_gene: TRBV7-6; d_gene: TRBD2; abundance: many; j_gene: TRBJ2-6; CDR3aa: CASSRRPGLAGPSGANVLTF; CDR3nt: TGTGCCAGCAGCCGAAGGCCGGGACTAGCGGGCCCGTCTGGGGCCAACGTCCTGACTTTC
v_gene: TRBV20-1; d_gene: TRBD2; abundance: many; j_gene: TRBJ2-5; CDR3aa: CSVAGGPRETQYF; CDR3nt: TGCAGTGTAGCGGGAGGGCCTCGGGAGACCCAGTACTTC
v_gene: TRBV10-3; d_gene: .; abundance: once; j_gene: TRBJ2-7; CDR3aa: CAINPGIGYEQYF; CDR3nt: TGTGCCATCAACCCAGGTATTGGGTACGAGCAGTACTTC
v_gene: TRBV5-1; d_gene: TRBD1; abundance: many; j_gene: TRBJ2-1; CDR3aa: CASGRDSSYNEQFF; CDR3nt: TGCGCCAGCGGCCGGGACAGCTCCTACAATGAGCAGTTCTTC
v_gene: TRBV28; d_gene: TRBD1; abundance: .; j_gene: TRBJ1-3; CDR3aa: CASSETGGPGNTIYF; CDR3nt: TGTGCCAGCAGTGAAACAGGGGGTCCTGGAAACACCATATATTTT
v_gene: TRBV18; d_gene: .; abundance: many; j_gene: TRBJ2-1; CDR3aa: CASSQDEQFF; CDR3nt: TGTGCCAGCTCACAGGATGAGCAGTTCTTC
v_gene: TRBV19; d_gene: TRBD2; abundance: few; j_gene: TRBJ2-2; CDR3aa: CASSIAVTSGWTLPTGELFF; CDR3nt: TGTGCCAGTAGTATAGCCGTAACTAGCGGTTGGACCCTACCCACCGGGGAGCTGTTTTTT
v_gene: TRBV12-3/TRBV12-4; d_gene: .; abundance: many; j_gene: TRBJ1-1; CDR3aa: CASSLQDTGWGTEAFF; CDR3nt: TGTGCCAGCAGTTTACAGGACACGGGATGGGGCACTGAAGCTTTCTTT
v_gene: TRBV20-1; d_gene: TRBD1; abundance: many; j_gene: TRBJ1-2; CDR3aa: CSANWDSFSGYTF; CDR3nt: TGCAGTGCTAACTGGGACAGCTTCTCTGGCTACACCTTC